These T cell receptor beta chains were read from a single sample in a study of blood T cell repertoires in COVID-19. The table came from immunoSEQ multiplex PCR; TCRdb's copy has only in-frame clones and leaves some out. In the table there are about 170,000 clones, approximately 84% of which are singletons. The sample consisted of peripheral blood. These receptors were obtained from a man in his forties who had recovered from COVID-19. Both conserved end residues are part of each CDR3. D genes are given only for firm matches. Clone size is given for some rows only: seen once, a few or many times, or a class if the clone is expanded.

CASSFLAGAAYEQYF | TGTGCCAGCAGTTTTTTAGCGGGGGCCGCCTACGAGCAGTACTTC | TRBJ2-7 | TRBV6-5 | once | TRBD2
CASSHADKNTGELFF | TGTGCCAGCAGTCACGCAGACAAGAACACCGGGGAGCTGTTTTTT | TRBJ2-2 | TRBV28 | NA | NA
CASSLRELRAGELFF | TGTGCCAGCAGCCTCCGGGAACTCCGGGCCGGGGAGCTGTTTTTT | TRBJ2-2 | TRBV3-1/TRBV3-2 | NA | NA
CASSIDTGQAHGYTF | TGTGCCAGTAGTATAGATACCGGACAGGCTCATGGCTACACCTTC | TRBJ1-2 | TRBV19 | NA | TRBD1
CASSRRTATNEKLFF | TGTGCCAGCAGTCGAAGGACAGCAACTAATGAAAAACTGTTTTTT | TRBJ1-4 | TRBV6-2/TRBV6-3 | once | NA
CASSPDRIYGYTF | TGTGCCAGCAGCCCGGACAGGATCTATGGCTACACCTTC | TRBJ1-2 | TRBV27 | NA | TRBD1
CASSPETGGESEKLFF | TGTGCCAGCTCACCGGAAACAGGGGGCGAATCAGAAAAACTGTTTTTT | TRBJ1-4 | TRBV18 | NA | TRBD1
CASSPLRQGANSPLHF | TGTGCCAGCAGCCCTCTCAGACAGGGGGCCAATTCACCCCTCCACTTT | TRBJ1-6 | TRBV6-2/TRBV6-3 | NA | TRBD1
CASRSLGAETQYF | TGTGCCAGCAGGAGCCTAGGAGCCGAGACCCAGTACTTC | TRBJ2-5 | TRBV11-2 | NA | NA
CASSRMKASNTGELFF | TGTGCCAGCAGCCGGATGAAAGCTTCGAACACCGGGGAGCTGTTTTTT | TRBJ2-2 | TRBV7-8 | NA | NA
CAISESSGGEETQYF | TGTGCCATCAGTGAGTCTAGCGGTGGGGAAGAGACCCAGTACTTC | TRBJ2-5 | TRBV10-3 | NA | NA
CASSAGTGVGGYTF | TGTGCCAGCAGTGCGGGGACAGGGGTTGGTGGCTACACCTTC | TRBJ1-2 | TRBV14 | NA | TRBD1
CAISKGTESTYGYTF | TGTGCCATCAGCAAAGGGACAGAGAGCACTTATGGCTACACCTTC | TRBJ1-2 | TRBV10-3 | NA | TRBD1
CASSRTDANTGELFF | TGTGCCAGTAGCCGGACAGACGCGAACACCGGGGAGCTGTTTTTT | TRBJ2-2 | TRBV19 | NA | NA
CASSQDLAGVISLF | TGTGCCAGCAGCCAAGATTTAGCGGGAGTGATTTCGCTCTTC | TRBJ2-1 | TRBV4-2 | NA | TRBD2
CASSPQGGWYGYTF | TGCGCCAGCAGCCCCCAGGGGGGATGGTATGGCTACACCTTC | TRBJ1-2 | TRBV4-1 | NA | TRBD1
CASSQSIIGDSYTF | TGTGCCAGCAGCCAATCGATTATCGGGGACAGCTACACCTTC | TRBJ1-2 | TRBV16 | NA | NA
CASSPALRDEQYF | TGTGCCAGCAGCCCAGCGCTGAGGGATGAGCAGTACTTC | TRBJ2-7 | TRBV7-9 | NA | NA
CASSYAGEGTGELFF | TGTGCCAGCAGTTACGCGGGAGAGGGGACCGGGGAGCTGTTTTTT | TRBJ2-2 | TRBV6-6 | NA | TRBD2
CASSQRGAGTGGTYGYTF | TGTGCCAGCAGCCAAAGGGGGGCCGGGACAGGGGGCACCTATGGCTACACCTTC | TRBJ1-2 | TRBV3-1/TRBV3-2 | NA | TRBD1
CASRALTDTQYF | TGTGCCAGCAGAGCTCTCACAGATACGCAGTATTTT | TRBJ2-3 | TRBV12-3/TRBV12-4 | NA | NA
CASSATDREYDEQYF | TGTGCCAGCAGTGCCACCGACAGGGAGTACGACGAGCAGTACTTC | TRBJ2-7 | TRBV2 | NA | TRBD1
CASSGGLAASTDTQYF | TGTGCCAGCAGCGGGGGACTAGCGGCCAGCACAGATACGCAGTATTTT | TRBJ2-3 | TRBV5-8 | NA | TRBD2
CASSLAAGGPYEQYF | TGTGCCAGCAGCTTAGCGGCAGGGGGACCCTACGAGCAGTACTTC | TRBJ2-7 | TRBV11-2 | NA | TRBD1
CASSMGGRETQYF | TGTGCCAGCAGTATGGGAGGTCGAGAGACCCAGTACTTC | TRBJ2-5 | TRBV6-5 | NA | NA
CASSQYRGQVDTQYF | TGTGCCAGCAGCCAATACAGGGGTCAGGTAGATACGCAGTATTTT | TRBJ2-3 | TRBV7-8 | NA | TRBD1
CASSLIRGTYTGELFF | TGTGCCAGCAGCTTAATCCGGGGTACTTACACCGGGGAGCTGTTTTTT | TRBJ2-2 | TRBV7-2 | NA | NA
CASSIQGEGLGKLFF | TGTGCCAGTAGTATTCAAGGGGAAGGGTTGGGAAAACTGTTTTTT | TRBJ1-4 | TRBV19 | NA | NA
CSAERGETQYF | TGCAGTGCGGAGCGAGGGGAGACCCAGTACTTC | TRBJ2-5 | TRBV20-1 | NA | NA
CASSQRLAGGAGEQYF | TGTGCCAGCAGCCAGAGACTAGCGGGAGGCGCTGGGGAGCAGTACTTC | TRBJ2-7 | TRBV3-1/TRBV3-2 | NA | TRBD2
CASSPRWGGRTEAFF | TGTGCCAGCTCACCAAGATGGGGGGGGAGGACTGAAGCTTTCTTT | TRBJ1-1 | TRBV18 | NA | NA
CASSPQGQGVSQPQHF | TGTGCCAGCTCACCACAAGGACAGGGGGTTAGTCAGCCCCAGCATTTT | TRBJ1-5 | TRBV18 | NA | TRBD1
CASSWGGPYEQYF | TGTGCCAGCAGCTGGGGGGGACCCTACGAGCAGTACTTC | TRBJ2-7 | TRBV7-9 | NA | TRBD2
CASSPAGRGYGYTF | TGTGCCAGCAGCCCCGCCGGCAGGGGGTATGGCTACACCTTC | TRBJ1-2 | TRBV7-2 | few | TRBD1
CASSQGGEDTEAFF | TGCGCCAGCAGCCAAGGGGGCGAGGACACTGAAGCTTTCTTT | TRBJ1-1 | TRBV4-1 | few | NA
CASSLTGGTDTQYF | TGTGCCAGCAGCTTAACGGGGGGCACAGATACGCAGTATTTT | TRBJ2-3 | TRBV7-2 | NA | NA
CAISEGGGNQPQHF | TGTGCCATCAGTGAAGGGGGCGGGAATCAGCCCCAGCATTTT | TRBJ1-5 | TRBV10-3 | NA | TRBD1
CASSGGTGKDEKLFF | TGTGCCAGCAGTGGAGGAACAGGGAAGGACGAAAAACTGTTTTTT | TRBJ1-4 | TRBV2 | NA | NA
CASSQALTGNSSEQFF | TGTGCCAGCAGCCAAGCCCTGACAGGGAATAGTAGTGAGCAGTTCTTC | TRBJ2-1 | TRBV3-1/TRBV3-2 | NA | TRBD1
CAWSEGQGSPEAFF | TGTGCCTGGAGTGAAGGACAGGGGAGTCCTGAAGCTTTCTTT | TRBJ1-1 | TRBV30 | NA | TRBD1
CASSESNFNSPLHF | TGTGCCAGCAGTGAGTCCAACTTTAATTCACCCCTCCACTTT | TRBJ1-6 | TRBV25-1 | once | NA
CASSPRGKRPKETQYF | TGTGCCAGCAGCCCTCGGGGGAAGCGTCCCAAAGAGACCCAGTACTTC | TRBJ2-5 | TRBV11-3 | NA | NA
CASSQALSGTSGNIQYF | TGCGCCAGCAGCCAAGCCCTCTCCGGGACTAGCGGAAACATTCAGTACTTC | TRBJ2-4 | TRBV4-3 | once | TRBD2
CASSLQGDYGYEQYF | TGCGCCAGCAGCCTCCAGGGGGATTACGGTTACGAGCAGTACTTC | TRBJ2-7 | TRBV4-1 | NA | TRBD1
CASSHSDTQYF | TGTGCCAGCAGCCATAGCGATACGCAGTATTTT | TRBJ2-3 | TRBV7-9 | few | NA
CASTTGTFTSGANVLTF | TGTGCCAGCACCACAGGGACATTTACATCTGGGGCCAACGTCCTGACTTTC | TRBJ2-6 | TRBV5-8 | few | NA
CASSLPQETQYF | TGTGCCAGCAGTCTCCCCCAAGAGACCCAGTACTTC | TRBJ2-5 | TRBV28 | NA | NA
CASSARGVSNQPQHF | TGTGCCAGCAGCGCCCGCGGGGTTAGCAATCAGCCCCAGCATTTT | TRBJ1-5 | TRBV9 | NA | NA
CASSLSIPGQGADQPQHF | TGCGCCAGCAGCCTCTCGATTCCGGGACAGGGGGCGGATCAGCCCCAGCATTTT | TRBJ1-5 | TRBV4-3 | NA | TRBD1
CATSRVELPGELFF | TGTGCCACCAGCAGAGTAGAGTTACCCGGGGAGCTGTTTTTT | TRBJ2-2 | TRBV15 | NA | NA
CASSPGVGEQYF | TGTGCCAGCAGCCCCGGGGTAGGCGAGCAGTACTTC | TRBJ2-7 | TRBV11-3 | many | NA
CASSKGGPNYGYTF | TGTGCCAGCAGCAAGGGAGGGCCTAACTATGGCTACACCTTC | TRBJ1-2 | TRBV6-5 | NA | NA
CSARTPAYNEQFF | TGCAGCGCTCGGACACCAGCCTACAATGAGCAGTTCTTC | TRBJ2-1 | TRBV29-1 | NA | NA
CASSLPLPRRDLQPQHF | TGTGCCAGCAGCCTCCCGCTGCCGAGGAGGGATCTTCAGCCCCAGCATTTT | TRBJ1-5 | TRBV7-3 | NA | NA
CAISESRGYEQYF | TGTGCCATCAGTGAGTCCAGGGGTTACGAGCAGTACTTC | TRBJ2-7 | TRBV10-3 | NA | NA
CSGGTSGTDTQYF | TGCAGCGGAGGGACTAGCGGCACAGATACGCAGTATTTT | TRBJ2-3 | TRBV29-1 | NA | TRBD2
CASSLVTENYGYTF | TGTGCCAGCAGCTTGGTAACAGAAAACTATGGCTACACCTTC | TRBJ1-2 | TRBV5-4 | NA | NA